Below, 22 T cell receptor beta chains from the same sample are listed, as sequenced in a study of control samples from healthy donors and cancer patients. Sequenced by immunoSEQ multiplex PCR; TCRdb stores in-frame clones only, minus some. The sample contains around 110,000 clones, 88% of which appear only once. Source material: blood. All receptors derive from a woman aged 70 to 79 in good health.

The gene calls are TRBV5-8 and TRBJ1-6; no clear D gene. The CDR3 runs to 13 residues. Between the trimmed V and J ends, which lost 5 bases and 4 bases, there was a span of 7 bases. The germline CDR1 and CDR2 sequences are SGHTS and YDEGEE. The CDR3 region has the DNA TGTGCCAGCAGACCTAATTATAATTCACCCCTCCACTTT. This codes for CASRPNYNSPLHF.

This clone was detected a few times. V usage is TRBV7-9 and J usage is TRBJ1-6; a weak D match, TRBD1 (6 bases). CDR3 length equals 15 residues. The V end lost 1 base, the J end lost 9 bases, and 13 bases lay between the germline ends. From germline, CDR1 is SEHNR and CDR2 FQNEAQ (reference sequence). For the CDR3, the DNA is TGTGCCAGCAGCTTAGTCACGGGGGCCGGTTCACCCCTCCACTTT. Translation gives CASSLVTGAGSPLHF.

The chain links TRBV4-2 to TRBJ1-2; D uncertain. V gave up 0 bases and J gave up 8 bases, with 10 bases separating them. CDR3 length: 13 residues. Per the germline V gene, CDR1 is LGHNA and CDR2 is YNFKEQ. CDR3 sequence (DNA): TGTGCCAGCAGCCAAGATGCAGGAAGGGGCTACACCTTC. Translating it yields CASSQDAGRGYTF.

The chain couples TRBV3-1 (or the pseudogene TRBV3-2) to TRBJ1-3; the D is unclear. Germline CDR1 and CDR2: LGHDT and YNNKEL (reference sequence). The CDR3 is 14 amino acids. V was cut by 4 bases and J by 1 base, with 8 bases left in between. The CDR3 sequence: CASSRSGSGNTIYF. The CDR3 coding sequence is TGTGCCAGCAGCCGGTCGGGGTCTGGAAACACCATATATTTT.

This chain links TRBV5-1 with TRBJ2-2; 7 bases are shared with TRBD1. Germline V gene data show CDR1 as SGHRS and CDR2 as YFSETQ. V gave up 7 bases and J gave up 4 bases; unmatched junction bases: 4. The CDR3 runs 13 residues. CDR3 sequence (DNA): TGCGCCAGCTCGACAGGGAGCACCGGGGAGCTGTTTTTT. This sequence encodes CASSTGSTGELFF. Complete variable domain (other parts from reference TRBV5-1 and TRBJ2-2): KAGVTQTPRYLIKTRGQQVTLSCSPISGHRSVSWYQQTPGQGLQFLFEYFSETQRNKGNFPGRFSGRQFSNSRSEMNVSTLELGDSALYLCASSTGSTGELFFGEGSRLTVL.

This chain joins TRBV6-5 and TRBJ2-6; no clear D gene. The CDR3 covers 15 residues. Germline V gene lookup returns CDR1 MNHEY and CDR2 SVGAGI. V dropped 6 bases and J dropped 1 base, with 10 bases sitting between them. CDR3 protein: CASRDTQSGANVLTF. In nucleotides, the CDR3 is TGTGCCAGCAGGGATACACAATCTGGGGCCAACGTCCTGACTTTC.

This sequence joins TRBV9 and TRBJ1-1; D unclear. CDR1 is SGDLS, CDR2 YYNGEE, per germline. V lost 0 bases to trimming and J lost 5 bases, with 20 bases between them. The CDR3 length is 17 residues. CDR3 bases: TGTGCCAGCAGCGTAGGTACGGCACCCCCATCGCGAACTGAAGCTTTCTTT. This translates into CASSVGTAPPSRTEAFF.

The V and J genes are TRBV19 and TRBJ1-6; TRBD1 aligns across 7 bases. The CDR3 contains 14 residues. The V and J ends lost 6 bases and 10 bases, in that order; junction bases with no gene match: 9. The germline V gene has CDR1 LNHDA and CDR2 SQIVND (reference sequence). The CDR3 sequence: CASSLRDRWSPLHF. CDR3 bases: TGTGCCAGTAGCTTACGGGACAGATGGTCACCCCTCCACTTT.

This clone was counted once. The chain links TRBV3-1 (or the pseudogene TRBV3-2) to TRBJ1-6, with a possible D match to TRBD1 (6 bases). The CDR3 extends over 23 amino acids. The germline V gene has CDR1 LGHDT and CDR2 YNNKEL (reference sequence). V lost 0 bases to trimming and J lost 4 bases, with 31 bases between them. CDR3 region: CASSQDRFSSSTQGGRYNSPLHF. CDR3 nucleotide sequence: TGTGCCAGCAGCCAAGATAGGTTCAGTTCCTCCACCCAAGGGGGACGGTATAATTCACCCCTCCACTTT.

This chain uses TRBV18 with TRBJ1-1, with unresolved D. The CDR3 loop spans 12 amino acids. V was shortened by 6 bases and J by 8 bases, with 13 bases between the two germline ends. Germline CDR1 reads KGHSH; CDR2 reads LQKENI. CDR3 bases: TGTGCCAGCTCTTCGGTGACTTGGGAAGCTTTCTTT. Translated: CASSSVTWEAFF.

This chain joins TRBV12-3 or TRBV12-4 and TRBJ2-3, with D unresolved. Deletions cut 5 bases from V and 2 bases from J, with 8 bases between. The CDR3 runs to 13 residues. The CDR3 DNA reads TGTGCCAGCAGTATAGATCCCACAGATACGCAGTATTTT. This encodes CASSIDPTDTQYF.

The V gene is TRBV4-1, the J gene TRBJ1-5; 7 positions match TRBD1. Germline V lookup: CDR1 MGHRA, CDR2 YSYEKL. Trimming removed 1 base from V and 5 bases from J; junction bases left unmatched: 5. The CDR3 runs to 15 residues. The CDR3 DNA follows: TGCGCCAGCAGCCAAGGGGACAGCGGAGATCAGCCCCAGCATTTT. Amino acid sequence: CASSQGDSGDQPQHF.

The genes are TRBV6-5 and TRBJ1-5; 7 positions agree with TRBD1. Trimming at V came to 8 bases and at J to 11 bases, leaving 6 bases not matched to a gene. From germline, CDR1 is MNHEY and CDR2 SVGAGI. The CDR3 has 11 amino acids. The CDR3 region is CASSGTVSQHF. The CDR3 DNA sequence: TGTGCCAGCTCCGGGACAGTTTCCCAGCATTTT.

This chain connects TRBV5-1 to TRBJ1-2; 7 positions agree with TRBD1. Germline V lookup: CDR1 SGHRS, CDR2 YFSETQ. This CDR3 spans 14 amino acids. The ends lost 4 bases at V and 6 bases at J; junction bases unmatched: 9. The CDR3 bases are TGCGCCAGCAGCCCAACTACAGGGGTGGATGGCTACACCTTC. The encoded protein is CASSPTTGVDGYTF. Supplemented by reference TRBV5-1 and TRBJ1-2, the full variable domain reads KAGVTQTPRYLIKTRGQQVTLSCSPISGHRSVSWYQQTPGQGLQFLFEYFSETQRNKGNFPGRFSGRQFSNSRSEMNVSTLELGDSALYLCASSPTTGVDGYTFGSGTRLTVV.

The J gene is TRBJ1-1, the V gene TRBV3-1 (or the pseudogene TRBV3-2), with D unresolved. Germline V gene data show CDR1 as LGHDT and CDR2 as YNNKEL (reference sequence). The ends were cut back, 2 bases at V and 6 bases at J, with 7 bases in the middle. The CDR3 is 12 amino acids. DNA for the CDR3: TGTGCCAGCAGCCAATCCGGAGCTGAAGCTTTCTTT. This translates into CASSQSGAEAFF.

V is TRBV7-6 and J is TRBJ1-1, with D perhaps matching TRBD1 (6 bases). V was trimmed by 5 bases and J by 6 bases, leaving 13 bases between them. The CDR3 runs to 13 residues. Germline V gene sequence: CDR1 SGHVS, CDR2 FNYEAQ. The DNA of the CDR3 is TGTGCCAGCAGCCCAGAGACAGGATCTGAAGCTTTCTTT. As protein: CASSPETGSEAFF. The whole variable domain, filled in from reference TRBV7-6 and TRBJ1-1, reads GAGVSQSPRYKVTKRGQDVALRCDPISGHVSLYWYRQALGQGPEFLTYFNYEAQQDKSGLPNDRFSAERPEGSISTLTIQRTEQRDSAMYRCASSPETGSEAFFGQGTRLTVV.

The V and J genes are TRBV5-4 and TRBJ1-2; no clear D. Trimming cost V 1 base and J 6 bases, with 13 bases left between them. There are 14 residues in the CDR3. Germline V gene sequence: CDR1 SGHNT, CDR2 YYREEE (reference sequence). CDR3 sequence: CASSLTSVQDGYTF. CDR3 DNA sequence: TGTGCCAGCAGCTTGACATCCGTGCAGGATGGCTACACCTTC.

The chain couples TRBV3-1 (or the pseudogene TRBV3-2) to TRBJ1-3, with 7 bases aligning to TRBD1. CDR1 is LGHDT, CDR2 YNNKEL, per germline (reference sequence). V was pared by 0 bases and J by 4 bases, with 3 bases of the junction left unmatched. This CDR3 spans 15 amino acids. The CDR3 DNA reads as TGTGCCAGCAGCCAAGAAGGGACAGCAGGAAACACCATATATTTT. This codes for CASSQEGTAGNTIYF.

There are a few counts of this clone. The chain recombines TRBV6-5 with TRBJ1-2; D is unclear. Trimming left V 2 bases short and J 2 bases short, with 9 bases between. The CDR3 extends over 14 amino acids. Germline CDR1 and CDR2: MNHEY and SVGAGI. CDR3 residues: CASSYVSDNYGYTF. In DNA form, the CDR3 reads TGTGCCAGCAGTTACGTGTCAGACAACTATGGCTACACCTTC.

The chain employs TRBV7-9 and TRBJ2-2; D is ambiguous. CDR3 length: 15 amino acids. Per the germline V gene, CDR1 is SEHNR and CDR2 is FQNEAQ (reference sequence). V gave up 3 bases and J gave up 1 base, with 9 bases separating them. CDR3: CASSLGRWNTGELFF. The CDR3 bases are TGTGCCAGCAGCTTGGGCAGATGGAACACCGGGGAGCTGTTTTTT.

V gene TRBV12-3 or TRBV12-4 combines with J gene TRBJ1-2; D ambiguous. The CDR3 totals 12 residues. With 8 bases removed from V and 0 bases from J, the gap between germline ends came to 7 bases. CDR3: CASSPTNYGYTF. CDR3 nucleotides: TGTGCCAGCTCTCCAACTAACTATGGCTACACCTTC.

CDR3 residues: CASRTFPRHRIGGYTF. Written as DNA, the CDR3 is TGTGCCAGCAGAACTTTTCCCCGACACAGGATTGGGGGCTACACCTTC. The chain couples TRBV28 to TRBJ1-2; tentatively, D is TRBD1 (5 bases). Germline values: CDR1 MDHEN, CDR2 SYDVKM. V was pared by 6 bases and J by 8 bases, with 25 bases between. The CDR3 runs 16 residues.